The rows below give T cell receptor beta chains drawn from one sample of a study of T cells in Graves' hyperthyroidism and ophthalmopathy. TCRdb analysed the multiplex PCR reads with MiXCR anew, one entry per CDR3 protein. The table shows about 300,000 distinct CDR3 sequences, with about 19% occurring only once. The specimen sequenced was blood. Receptor source: a man aged 45 to 65 with Graves' ophthalmopathy. CDR3s include the opening cysteine and the closing phenylalanine or tryptophan. The D gene is left open where the match is weak. Clone size is stated in some rows and not others, as once, few, many or a class when expanded.

d_call: NA; j_call: TRBJ2-5; clone_size: many; v_call: TRBV11-2; cdr3_aa: CASTWGEETQYF; cdr3_nt: TGTGCCAGCACTTGGGGAGAGGAGACCCAGTACTTC
d_call: NA; j_call: TRBJ2-7; clone_size: few; v_call: TRBV14; cdr3_aa: CASSHAIPGLRTVGLFEQYF; cdr3_nt: TGTGCCAGCAGCCACGCAATACCGGGGCTTAGGACAGTGGGACTATTCGAGCAGTACTTC
d_call: NA; j_call: TRBJ2-3; clone_size: many; v_call: TRBV28; cdr3_aa: CASSSLAVMGTQYF; cdr3_nt: TGTGCCAGCAGCTCCCTGGCAGTGATGGGCACGCAGTATTTT
d_call: NA; j_call: TRBJ2-3; clone_size: many; v_call: TRBV18; cdr3_aa: CASSPLSGQRGTDTQYF; cdr3_nt: TGTGCCAGCTCACCCCTCAGCGGGCAGAGAGGCACAGATACGCAGTATTTT
d_call: NA; j_call: TRBJ1-2; clone_size: many; v_call: TRBV28; cdr3_aa: CASSLWGGADNYGYTF; cdr3_nt: TGTGCCAGCAGTTTATGGGGGGGAGCAGATAACTATGGCTACACCTTC
d_call: NA; j_call: TRBJ1-2; clone_size: NA; v_call: TRBV29-1; cdr3_aa: CSVVRLGHGYTF; cdr3_nt: TGCAGCGTTGTCCGCCTTGGCCATGGCTACACCTTC
d_call: NA; j_call: TRBJ1-1; clone_size: many; v_call: TRBV2; cdr3_aa: CASSQDSTGSAEAFF; cdr3_nt: TGTGCCAGCAGTCAAGACTCGACAGGTTCGGCTGAAGCTTTCTTT
d_call: NA; j_call: TRBJ1-1; clone_size: few; v_call: TRBV27; cdr3_aa: CASSLLSPSAMNTEAFF; cdr3_nt: TGTGCCAGCAGTTTATTATCACCGTCAGCCATGAACACTGAAGCTTTCTTT
d_call: NA; j_call: TRBJ2-7; clone_size: many; v_call: TRBV29-1; cdr3_aa: CSAWTGNYEQYF; cdr3_nt: TGCAGCGCCTGGACGGGAAACTACGAGCAGTACTTC
d_call: TRBD2; j_call: TRBJ2-7; clone_size: few; v_call: TRBV9; cdr3_aa: CASSVGTSGSSSYEQYF; cdr3_nt: TGTGCCAGCAGCGTAGGGACTAGCGGGAGTAGCTCCTACGAGCAGTACTTC
d_call: NA; j_call: TRBJ2-3; clone_size: NA; v_call: TRBV6-1; cdr3_aa: CASSAPAGSRSTDTQYF; cdr3_nt: TGTGCCAGCAGTGCCCCAGCGGGCTCCCGAAGCACAGATACGCAGTATTTT
d_call: TRBD1; j_call: TRBJ2-1; clone_size: many; v_call: TRBV24-1; cdr3_aa: CATSDRQGQRSNNEQFF; cdr3_nt: TGTGCCACCAGTGACCGGCAGGGACAGAGATCGAACAATGAGCAGTTCTTC
d_call: TRBD2; j_call: TRBJ2-1; clone_size: many; v_call: TRBV20-1; cdr3_aa: CSARSAGDYNEQFF; cdr3_nt: TGCAGTGCTAGATCAGCGGGAGACTACAATGAGCAGTTCTTC
d_call: NA; j_call: TRBJ1-5; clone_size: many; v_call: TRBV20-1; cdr3_aa: CSAVRVDRDNQPQHF; cdr3_nt: TGCAGTGCTGTCCGAGTAGACAGAGACAATCAGCCCCAGCATTTT
d_call: NA; j_call: TRBJ2-1; clone_size: NA; v_call: TRBV5-4; cdr3_aa: CASSPGPISSYNEQFF; cdr3_nt: TGTGCCAGCAGTCCGGGACCGATCAGCTCCTACAATGAGCAGTTCTTC
d_call: NA; j_call: TRBJ1-2; clone_size: few; v_call: TRBV20-1; cdr3_aa: CSARDRRQRSYGYTF; cdr3_nt: TGCAGTGCTAGAGACCGAAGACAGAGGAGCTATGGCTACACCTTC
d_call: NA; j_call: TRBJ2-2; clone_size: NA; v_call: TRBV24-1; cdr3_aa: CATSDPSSRGSTTGELFF; cdr3_nt: TGTGCCACCAGTGACCCCAGCAGCCGGGGCTCAACCACCGGGGAGCTGTTTTTT
d_call: TRBD2; j_call: TRBJ2-1; clone_size: many; v_call: TRBV3-1; cdr3_aa: CASSQGALAANEQFF; cdr3_nt: TGTGCCAGCAGCCAAGGTGCTCTAGCGGCCAATGAGCAGTTCTTC
d_call: NA; j_call: TRBJ2-5; clone_size: few; v_call: TRBV29-1; cdr3_aa: CSVWDYQETQYF; cdr3_nt: TGCAGCGTTTGGGACTACCAAGAGACCCAGTACTTC
d_call: TRBD2; j_call: TRBJ2-1; clone_size: NA; v_call: TRBV20-1; cdr3_aa: CSAPPGLADNEQFF; cdr3_nt: TGCAGTGCCCCGCCGGGACTAGCGGACAATGAGCAGTTCTTC
d_call: NA; j_call: TRBJ1-5; clone_size: many; v_call: TRBV2; cdr3_aa: CASARSNQPQHF; cdr3_nt: TGTGCCAGCGCGCGGAGCAATCAGCCCCAGCATTTT
d_call: TRBD1; j_call: TRBJ1-2; clone_size: NA; v_call: TRBV5-1; cdr3_aa: CASSSDGTDVEYGYTF; cdr3_nt: TGCGCCAGCAGCTCGGACGGGACAGACGTAGAATATGGCTACACCTTC
d_call: NA; j_call: TRBJ1-4; clone_size: NA; v_call: TRBV10-3; cdr3_aa: CAISLKGEKLFF; cdr3_nt: TGTGCCATCTCCCTGAAGGGAGAAAAACTGTTTTTT
d_call: NA; j_call: TRBJ2-1; clone_size: NA; v_call: TRBV28; cdr3_aa: CASSLVERFF; cdr3_nt: TGTGCCAGCAGTTTAGTTGAGCGGTTCTTC
d_call: NA; j_call: TRBJ2-1; clone_size: many; v_call: TRBV28; cdr3_aa: CASRNLLTNSYNEQFF; cdr3_nt: TGTGCCAGCAGGAACCTTTTGACCAATTCCTACAATGAGCAGTTCTTC
d_call: NA; j_call: TRBJ2-4; clone_size: few; v_call: TRBV5-5; cdr3_aa: CASSFVDDLRNIQYF; cdr3_nt: TGTGCCAGCAGCTTCGTCGACGATCTCAGAAACATTCAGTACTTC
d_call: NA; j_call: TRBJ2-2; clone_size: many; v_call: TRBV7-4; cdr3_aa: CASSFDWVGGTGELFF; cdr3_nt: TGTGCCAGCAGCTTCGACTGGGTTGGTGGCACCGGGGAGCTGTTTTTT
d_call: TRBD2; j_call: TRBJ2-3; clone_size: few; v_call: TRBV15; cdr3_aa: CATSRDTLAGGPTDTQYF; cdr3_nt: TGTGCCACCAGCAGAGATACTCTGGCGGGAGGGCCCACAGATACGCAGTATTTT
d_call: NA; j_call: TRBJ1-2; clone_size: many; v_call: TRBV28; cdr3_aa: CASSLLREINYGYTF; cdr3_nt: TGTGCCAGCAGTTTGCTCCGGGAAATTAACTATGGCTACACCTTC
d_call: NA; j_call: TRBJ2-1; clone_size: many; v_call: TRBV29-1; cdr3_aa: CSVEDRFSRGVYNEQFF; cdr3_nt: TGCAGCGTTGAAGATAGGTTTTCTAGGGGGGTGTACAATGAGCAGTTCTTC
d_call: NA; j_call: TRBJ1-5; clone_size: many; v_call: TRBV28; cdr3_aa: CASSLVAGPQHF; cdr3_nt: TGTGCCAGCAGTTTAGTAGCGGGGCCCCAGCATTTT
d_call: NA; j_call: TRBJ2-1; clone_size: few; v_call: TRBV6-1; cdr3_aa: CASSERRLWGQFF; cdr3_nt: TGTGCCAGCAGTGAACGGAGGTTATGGGGGCAGTTCTTC
d_call: NA; j_call: TRBJ2-1; clone_size: few; v_call: TRBV6-1; cdr3_aa: CASSELREQFF; cdr3_nt: TGTGCCAGCAGTGAACTGAGGGAGCAGTTCTTC
d_call: TRBD2; j_call: TRBJ2-2; clone_size: many; v_call: TRBV28; cdr3_aa: CASSLEAGSGELFF; cdr3_nt: TGTGCCAGCAGTTTGGAAGCGGGATCCGGGGAGCTGTTTTTT
d_call: NA; j_call: TRBJ2-1; clone_size: many; v_call: TRBV7-9; cdr3_aa: CASSRDRTDNEQFF; cdr3_nt: TGTGCCAGCAGCCGCGACAGGACCGACAATGAGCAGTTCTTC
d_call: NA; j_call: TRBJ2-7; clone_size: NA; v_call: TRBV12-3/TRBV12-4; cdr3_aa: CASRFAGQSYEQYF; cdr3_nt: TGTGCCAGCAGGTTTGCGGGACAGTCCTACGAGCAGTACTTC
d_call: TRBD1; j_call: TRBJ1-4; clone_size: few; v_call: TRBV5-6; cdr3_aa: CASSFGLGTGGDEEKLFF; cdr3_nt: TGTGCCAGCAGCTTTGGGTTGGGGACAGGGGGAGATGAAGAAAAACTGTTTTTT
d_call: NA; j_call: TRBJ1-1; clone_size: many; v_call: TRBV10-3; cdr3_aa: CAISANTEAFF; cdr3_nt: TGTGCCATCAGTGCGAACACTGAAGCTTTCTTT
d_call: NA; j_call: TRBJ2-3; clone_size: NA; v_call: TRBV29-1; cdr3_aa: CSVARTSSTDTQYF; cdr3_nt: TGCAGCGTTGCACGGACATCGAGCACAGATACGCAGTATTTT
d_call: NA; j_call: TRBJ1-6; clone_size: many; v_call: TRBV12-3/TRBV12-4; cdr3_aa: CASSLSDRNSPLHF; cdr3_nt: TGTGCCAGCAGTTTAAGTGACAGGAATTCACCCCTCCACTTT
d_call: NA; j_call: TRBJ2-2; clone_size: NA; v_call: TRBV30; cdr3_aa: CAWSPGLSNTGELFF; cdr3_nt: TGTGCCTGGAGCCCGGGACTCTCGAACACCGGGGAGCTGTTTTTT
d_call: TRBD1; j_call: TRBJ1-1; clone_size: few; v_call: TRBV19; cdr3_aa: CASRTRDRDGTEAFF; cdr3_nt: TGTGCCAGTAGGACTCGGGACAGGGATGGCACTGAAGCTTTCTTT
d_call: NA; j_call: TRBJ2-3; clone_size: few; v_call: TRBV9; cdr3_aa: CASSVEGSPDTQYF; cdr3_nt: TGTGCCAGCAGCGTGGAGGGAAGCCCAGATACGCAGTATTTT
d_call: TRBD2; j_call: TRBJ2-2; clone_size: NA; v_call: TRBV20-1; cdr3_aa: CSARRREGQSGELFF; cdr3_nt: TGCAGTGCTAGGAGGCGGGAGGGCCAATCCGGGGAGCTGTTTTTT
d_call: NA; j_call: TRBJ1-2; clone_size: many; v_call: TRBV20-1; cdr3_aa: CSARDTNYGYTF; cdr3_nt: TGCAGTGCTAGAGACACTAACTATGGCTACACCTTC
d_call: TRBD1; j_call: TRBJ1-1; clone_size: few; v_call: TRBV6-5; cdr3_aa: CASSYFGQGLKNTEAFF; cdr3_nt: TGTGCCAGCAGTTACTTCGGACAGGGGCTCAAGAACACTGAAGCTTTCTTT
d_call: TRBD2; j_call: TRBJ2-1; clone_size: many; v_call: TRBV2; cdr3_aa: CASSEIAGGYNEQFF; cdr3_nt: TGTGCCAGCAGTGAAATAGCGGGAGGCTACAATGAGCAGTTCTTC
d_call: NA; j_call: TRBJ2-3; clone_size: many; v_call: TRBV28; cdr3_aa: CASRSAAGVGSTDTQYF; cdr3_nt: TGTGCCAGCAGGTCAGCAGCCGGCGTGGGATCAACAGATACGCAGTATTTT
d_call: NA; j_call: TRBJ1-5; clone_size: many; v_call: TRBV27; cdr3_aa: CASSQGLGDNQPQHF; cdr3_nt: TGTGCCAGCAGCCAGGGGTTGGGGGACAATCAGCCCCAGCATTTT
d_call: NA; j_call: TRBJ1-5; clone_size: NA; v_call: TRBV5-8; cdr3_aa: CASSLRGGGQPQHF; cdr3_nt: TGTGCCAGCAGCTTGCGAGGGGGTGGACAGCCCCAGCATTTT
d_call: NA; j_call: TRBJ2-5; clone_size: NA; v_call: TRBV10-3; cdr3_aa: CAIKGGAETQYF; cdr3_nt: TGTGCCATCAAGGGGGGCGCGGAGACCCAGTACTTC
d_call: TRBD2; j_call: TRBJ2-5; clone_size: NA; v_call: TRBV11-2; cdr3_aa: CASSTSSGGTQYF; cdr3_nt: TGTGCCAGCAGCACTAGTTCGGGGGGGACCCAGTACTTC
d_call: NA; j_call: TRBJ2-1; clone_size: few; v_call: TRBV6-1; cdr3_aa: CASSDQGLSYNEQFF; cdr3_nt: TGTGCCAGCAGTGATCAGGGGCTCTCCTACAATGAGCAGTTCTTC
d_call: NA; j_call: TRBJ1-1; clone_size: many; v_call: TRBV12-3/TRBV12-4; cdr3_aa: CASSLVGGLNTEAFF; cdr3_nt: TGTGCCAGCAGTTTAGTTGGTGGGTTGAACACTGAAGCTTTCTTT
d_call: NA; j_call: TRBJ2-1; clone_size: many; v_call: TRBV18; cdr3_aa: CASSPYSIHEQFF; cdr3_nt: TGTGCCAGCTCACCTTATTCCATCCATGAGCAGTTCTTC
d_call: NA; j_call: TRBJ2-7; clone_size: few; v_call: TRBV7-2; cdr3_aa: CASSSPRLFYEQYF; cdr3_nt: TGTGCCAGCAGCTCTCCCCGACTTTTCTACGAGCAGTACTTC
d_call: NA; j_call: TRBJ1-2; clone_size: many; v_call: TRBV28; cdr3_aa: CASSIYQGGYTF; cdr3_nt: TGTGCCAGCAGTATCTACCAAGGTGGCTACACCTTC
d_call: NA; j_call: TRBJ2-7; clone_size: many; v_call: TRBV12-3/TRBV12-4; cdr3_aa: CASHGTTLEKYF; cdr3_nt: TGTGCCAGCCACGGGACAACCCTCGAGAAGTACTTC
d_call: NA; j_call: TRBJ2-7; clone_size: many; v_call: TRBV30; cdr3_aa: CAWSTGIYEQYF; cdr3_nt: TGTGCCTGGAGCACAGGGATATACGAGCAGTACTTC